A single sample is the source of the 5 T cell receptor beta chains below, sequenced in a study of graft-versus-host responses after intestinal transplantation. Data came from immunoSEQ multiplex PCR; TCRdb stores just in-frame clones and leaves some out. The sample lists 65,000 to 100,000 clones; under 95% were seen once. Antigens of these TCRs are unknown. The sample in question was unstimulated CD8+ T cells sorted from spleen or lymph node cells, obtained before transplant. These receptors came from a human donor who was the organ donor for an intestinal transplant.

J is TRBJ2-3 and V is TRBV27; TRBD2 might be the D (5 bases). The CDR3 runs to 15 residues. In germline, CDR1 is MNHEY, CDR2 SMNVEV (reference sequence). The germline V and J ends were trimmed by 4 bases and 2 bases, with 13 bases remaining between them. CDR3 bases: TGTGCCAGCAGTTCGGGCGGGTCCGTCACAGATACGCAGTATTTT. Translating gives CASSSGGSVTDTQYF.

V gene TRBV30 combines with J gene TRBJ1-3; the D gene is possibly TRBD1 (6 bases). Germline V gene sequence: CDR1 GTSNPN, CDR2 SVGIG (reference sequence). The CDR3 covers 16 residues. Deletions cut 3 bases from V and 4 bases from J, with 19 bases between. The CDR3 nucleotides read TGTGCCTGGAGAGGGGCCCTCACAGGGTTCGGAAACACCATATATTTT. It is translated as CAWRGALTGFGNTIYF.

This chain links TRBV5-4 with TRBJ2-5; 9 bases agree with TRBD1. Matching the DNA end better, TRBJ2-7 makes the J call doubtful. In germline, CDR1 is SGHNT, CDR2 YYREEE (reference sequence). The CDR3 covers 15 residues. The CDR3 nucleotides are TGTGCCAGCAGCTCCCCGGGACAGGGTTCCCACGAGCAGTACTTC. Encoded protein: CASSSPGQGSHEQYF.

The chain joins TRBV5-1 to TRBJ2-5; unclear D gene. The J call may be wrong; the DNA end is better matched by TRBJ2-7. Germline values: CDR1 SGHRS, CDR2 YFSETQ. The CDR3 totals 13 residues. This CDR3 is CASSLGQSYEQYF. CDR3 coding DNA: TGCGCCAGCAGCTTGGGACAATCCTACGAGCAGTACTTC.

The chain has TRBV7-3 and TRBJ2-5; 9 bases map to TRBD2. The V and J ends lost 5 bases and 5 bases, in that order; junction bases with no gene match: 9. The CDR3 is made up of 15 amino acids. Per germline, CDR1 SGHTA and CDR2 FQGTGA. The DNA for the CDR3 is TGTGCCAGCAGCCCGAGCGGGGGGCTGGGGGAGACCCAGTACTTC. As protein: CASSPSGGLGETQYF.